These 6 T cell receptor beta chains came from one sample sequenced in a study of T-cell reconstitution after alpha-beta-depleted transplantation in children. Researchers prepared the TCRbeta library using unique molecular identifiers, the study reports. From the PCR reads, TCRdb called clonotypes with MiXCR, one entry per CDR3 protein. The sample shows fewer than 750,000 distinct CDR3 sequences, 23% of them seen only once. Sequencing used PBMCs, mostly from graft donor cells, obtained 360 days after TCRalphabeta/CD19-depleted stem cell transplant. All receptors come from a boy in the first two years of life who had a stem cell transplant for acute myeloid leukemia, so the T cells may come from the graft donor.

For the CDR3, the DNA is TGTGCCAGCAGCCAAGACAGGGGGAACGAGCAGTACTTC. Its protein is CASSQDRGNEQYF. The gene calls are TRBV14 and TRBJ2-7; 7 bases align to TRBD1. This CDR3 has 13 residues. The junction had 1 base not matched to a gene; V was cut back by 0 bases and J by 5 bases. Germline V gene sequence: CDR1 SGHDN, CDR2 FVKESK. Full variable domain (remainder filled in from reference TRBV14 and TRBJ2-7): EAGVTQFPSHSVIEKGQTVTLRCDPISGHDNLYWYRRVMGKEIKFLLHFVKESKQDESGMPNNRFLAERTGGTYSTLKVQPAELEDSGVYFCASSQDRGNEQYFGPGTRLTVT.

This clonotype was observed at least ten times. The chain recombines TRBV20-1 with TRBJ2-7; D is possibly TRBD1 or TRBD2 (5 bases each). Germline values: CDR1 DFQATT, CDR2 SNEGSKA (reference sequence). Between the trimmed V and J ends, which lost 1 base and 0 bases, there was a span of 13 bases. The CDR3 spans 15 residues. DNA for the CDR3: TGCAGTGCTAGAGTTTCGGGACGTCTCTCCTACGAGCAGTACTTC. It codes for CSARVSGRLSYEQYF.

There are a few counts of this clonotype. The V call is TRBV7-2, the J call TRBJ1-5; 11 nucleotides align to TRBD1. Germline trimming cut 4 bases from V and 5 bases from J; bases unmatched to any gene: 7. The CDR3 length is 16 residues. The germline V gene encodes CDR1 SGHTA and CDR2 FQGNSA. The CDR3 loop is CASSSTRTGGHQPQHF. DNA of the CDR3: TGTGCCAGCAGCTCCACCCGGACAGGGGGCCATCAGCCCCAGCATTTT.

The sample holds many counts of this clonotype. The chain recombines TRBV12-3 or TRBV12-4 with TRBJ2-3, with 8 nucleotides matching TRBD1. The CDR3 loop spans 14 amino acids. J was trimmed by 2 bases and V by 4 bases; bases with no gene match: 2. The CDR3 DNA follows: TGTGCCAGCAGTTGGGACAGGACCACAGATACGCAGTATTTT. Its translation: CASSWDRTTDTQYF.

This chain connects TRBV5-1 to TRBJ1-1, with D unclear. The CDR3 length is 14 residues. Trimming left V 4 bases short and J 2 bases short, with 12 bases between. The germline V gene encodes CDR1 SGHRS and CDR2 YFSETQ. The CDR3 sequence is CASSLDVTNTEAFF. As DNA, the CDR3 is TGCGCCAGCAGCCTGGACGTGACCAACACTGAAGCTTTCTTT.

V and J are TRBV7-9 and TRBJ2-1; tentative D call: TRBD2 (6 bases). The CDR3 totals 13 residues. CDR1 SEHNR and CDR2 FQNEAQ come from the germline V gene (reference sequence). The V end was cut by 5 bases, the J end by 7 bases, with 12 bases between. DNA of the CDR3: TGTGCCAGCAGCCCCCTCCGGGGGAATGAGCAGTTCTTC. Protein: CASSPLRGNEQFF.